The rows below give T cell receptor beta chains drawn from one sample of a study of shared clonotypes between healthy human individuals. Sequencing was performed with immunoSEQ multiplex PCR; in TCRdb, only in-frame clones are kept and a portion is missing. The sample lists under 2.5 million clones, about 90% occurring once. Sequenced sample: naive CD4+ T cells from PBMCs. These receptors originate from a man aged 18 to 30 in good health. Some clones in this sample may be carry-over from other donors' samples. CDR3s include the opening cysteine and the closing phenylalanine or tryptophan. The D gene is left open where the match is weak. Size is omitted from some rows. Given values are once, few, many or a class for expanded clones.

CDR3 DNA: TGTGCCAGCAGCCTGGGGACTCGTGGGGGCAAAAACATTCAGTACTTC; CDR3 protein: CASSLGTRGGKNIQYF; D gene: -; V gene: TRBV28; clone size: -; CDR3 length: 16; J gene: TRBJ2-4
CDR3 DNA: TGTGCCAGCAGCCACGCGAGGGGTCTAGTGGATGAAAAACTGTTTTTT; CDR3 protein: CASSHARGLVDEKLFF; D gene: -; V gene: TRBV7-9; clone size: -; CDR3 length: 16; J gene: TRBJ1-4
CDR3 DNA: TGCGCCAGCAGCTTGGGGGGGAGTGGAGGTCAGCCCCAGCATTTT; CDR3 protein: CASSLGGSGGQPQHF; D gene: -; V gene: TRBV5-1; clone size: -; CDR3 length: 15; J gene: TRBJ1-5
CDR3 DNA: TGTGCCAGCAGACTGGGACTAGCGGGAGGTCCAGATACGCAGTATTTT; CDR3 protein: CASRLGLAGGPDTQYF; D gene: TRBD2; V gene: TRBV7-2; clone size: -; CDR3 length: 16; J gene: TRBJ2-3
CDR3 DNA: TGTGCCAGCAGTCCCGGGACATGGAATTCACCCCTCCACTTT; CDR3 protein: CASSPGTWNSPLHF; D gene: -; V gene: TRBV28; clone size: -; CDR3 length: 14; J gene: TRBJ1-6
CDR3 DNA: TGTGCCAGCAGTCCCCTAGCGGGAGGTGGCAATGAGCAGTTCTTC; CDR3 protein: CASSPLAGGGNEQFF; D gene: TRBD2; V gene: TRBV27; clone size: -; CDR3 length: 15; J gene: TRBJ2-1
CDR3 DNA: TGCAGCGTTGAAGATCCCCAGGGTGGGACTGAAGCTTTCTTT; CDR3 protein: CSVEDPQGGTEAFF; D gene: -; V gene: TRBV29-1; clone size: -; CDR3 length: 14; J gene: TRBJ1-1
CDR3 DNA: TGTGCCAGCAGCTTTTCTACAAACTCCTACGAGCAGTACTTC; CDR3 protein: CASSFSTNSYEQYF; D gene: -; V gene: TRBV7-2; clone size: -; CDR3 length: 14; J gene: TRBJ2-7
CDR3 DNA: TGTGCCAGCAGCTACACTCAGGGTCAGCCCCAGCATTTT; CDR3 protein: CASSYTQGQPQHF; D gene: -; V gene: TRBV28; clone size: -; CDR3 length: 13; J gene: TRBJ1-5
CDR3 DNA: TGTGCCAGCAGTGCCCCCTTGAGGGATCTGTACGCAACTAATGAAAAACTGTTTTTT; CDR3 protein: CASSAPLRDLYATNEKLFF; D gene: -; V gene: TRBV6-4; clone size: -; CDR3 length: 19; J gene: TRBJ1-4
CDR3 DNA: TGTGCCTGGAGTGTATCGGGGATGGGTGGCTACACCTTC; CDR3 protein: CAWSVSGMGGYTF; D gene: -; V gene: TRBV30; clone size: -; CDR3 length: 13; J gene: TRBJ1-2
CDR3 DNA: TGTGCCAGCAGCCGTGAGCGGGGCCTGTTCGGGGAGCTGTTTTTT; CDR3 protein: CASSRERGLFGELFF; D gene: TRBD2; V gene: TRBV13; clone size: -; CDR3 length: 15; J gene: TRBJ2-2
CDR3 DNA: TGTGCCAGCAGTTTAACTTACGAGCAGTACTTC; CDR3 protein: CASSLTYEQYF; D gene: -; V gene: TRBV28; clone size: once; CDR3 length: 11; J gene: TRBJ2-7
CDR3 DNA: TGTGCCAGCAGCGAAGGGGGCGGGGCCTACTTC; CDR3 protein: CASSEGGGAYF; D gene: -; V gene: TRBV7-8; clone size: -; CDR3 length: 11; J gene: TRBJ2-5
CDR3 DNA: TGTGCCAGCAGCAAAGAGGGGGGGGCCTCCTACGAGCAGTACTTC; CDR3 protein: CASSKEGGASYEQYF; D gene: -; V gene: TRBV21-1; clone size: -; CDR3 length: 15; J gene: TRBJ2-7
CDR3 DNA: TGTGCCAGCAGTACAGGACAGACCCAAGAGACCCAGTACTTC; CDR3 protein: CASSTGQTQETQYF; D gene: -; V gene: TRBV4-2; clone size: -; CDR3 length: 14; J gene: TRBJ2-5
CDR3 DNA: TGTGCCATCAGTGCTTCAGGCGGCTCTCGGGAGGCTATTTACAATGAGCAGTTCTTC; CDR3 protein: CAISASGGSREAIYNEQFF; D gene: TRBD2; V gene: TRBV10-3; clone size: -; CDR3 length: 19; J gene: TRBJ2-1